The 22 T cell receptor beta chains given below trace back to one sample, sequenced in a study of T cell repertoires in cytomegalovirus infection. For these TCRs, the target antigens are not known. TCRdb reanalysed the reads using MiXCR and keeps one entry per CDR3 protein. The sample shows tens of thousands of distinct CDR3 sequences, about a fifth of them seen only once. The sample here was CD8+ T cells from cultured PBMCs, taken from culture after CMV antigen stimulation. The origin of the receptors is a human donor in good health (CMV status not recorded). Some clones in this sample may be carry-over from other donors' samples.

Remarks on this clonotype: This clone may be a read error of a much larger clone one base away. The genes are TRBV7-9 and TRBJ2-1, with 10 bases lining up with TRBD2. The CDR3 is made up of 15 amino acids. Germline-derived CDR1 and CDR2 are SEHNR and FQNEAQ (reference sequence). V shed 5 bases, J shed 9 bases, and the junction held 10 bases outside the gene matches. CDR3 nucleotides: TGTGCCAGCAGCCCCCTACCAGCGGGAGGGCTTGAGCAGTTCTTC. Protein: CASSPLPAGGLEQFF.

The genes are TRBV7-9 and TRBJ2-7; TRBD1 agrees at 11 bases. V dropped 4 bases and J dropped 2; count of bases not matched to a gene: 7. Germline CDR1 and CDR2: SEHNR and FQNEAQ (reference sequence). The CDR3 spans 16 residues. The CDR3 bases are TGTGCCAGCAGCTCAGGACAGGGGGCGAATGCCTACGAGCAGTACTTC. Its protein product is CASSSGQGANAYEQYF.

The CDR3 nucleotides are TGTGCCAGTAGTATAAACGGGGCGGATGTAGGCTCTGATGAGCAGTTCTTC. This gives the protein CASSINGADVGSDEQFF. The V gene is TRBV19, the J gene TRBJ2-1; perhaps D is TRBD1 or TRBD2 (5 bases each). This CDR3 region has 17 residues. Germline V gene data show CDR1 as LNHDA and CDR2 as SQIVND (reference sequence). Trimming took 2 bases from V and 8 from J, leaving 22 bases between them.

At least ten counts were recorded for this clonotype. The chain recombines TRBV28 with TRBJ2-7, with 8 nucleotides matching TRBD2. V trimming: 11 bases; J trimming: 7 bases; junction bases outside the gene matches: 13. The CDR3 has 13 amino acids. Germline CDR1 MDHEN, CDR2 SYDVKM. CDR3 DNA: TGTGCCGCGACGGGCGCGGGGGGTTTGGAGCAGTACTTC. Its translation: CAATGAGGLEQYF.

At least ten counts were recorded for this clonotype. This chain links TRBV7-8 with TRBJ2-7; 7 bases map to TRBD1. The germline CDR1 and CDR2 sequences are SGHVS and FQNEAQ. The J segment lost 4 bases and the V segment lost 4 bases, leaving 10 bases of the junction unmatched. The length of the CDR3 is 15 residues. The CDR3 sequence: CASSSPGTASYEQYF. Here the CDR3 DNA reads TGTGCCAGCAGCTCTCCCGGGACAGCATCTTACGAGCAGTACTTC.

This clonotype turned up a few times. The chain couples TRBV29-1 to TRBJ2-7; 12 nucleotides line up with TRBD2. Germline loops: CDR1 SQVTM, CDR2 ANQGSEA. This CDR3 contains 14 residues. Unmatched junction bases numbered 3, after V lost 1 base and J lost 5 bases. CDR3 region: CSVEVPSGRDEQYF. In nucleotides, the CDR3 is TGCAGCGTTGAAGTGCCTAGCGGGAGGGACGAGCAGTACTTC.

This clonotype was detected a few times. Written as DNA, the CDR3 is TGTGCCAGTACCGTGACAGGGGAGTTGGCTGAAGCTTTCTTT. As protein: CASTVTGELAEAFF. The chain couples TRBV2 to TRBJ1-1; 8 nucleotides match TRBD1. J lost 6 bases, V lost 9 bases, and 12 bases had no gene match. From germline, CDR1 is SNHLY and CDR2 FYNNEI. This CDR3 spans 14 amino acids.

This clonotype has ten or more counts. The V call is TRBV5-1, the J call TRBJ2-1; no clear D gene. Germline-derived CDR1 and CDR2 are SGHRS and YFSETQ. Trimming shortened V by 0 bases and J by 7 bases, and 11 bases separated the two germline ends. The CDR3 extends over 14 amino acids. The CDR3 DNA reads as TGCGCCAGCAGCTTGGCGGGCCGCGCAAATGAGCAGTTCTTC. Protein: CASSLAGRANEQFF.

This clonotype was counted at least ten times. The genes are TRBV4-1 and TRBJ2-1; possible D gene TRBD1, 6 bases. CDR1 MGHRA and CDR2 YSYEKL come from the germline V gene. The CDR3 extends over 14 amino acids. V lost 2 bases and J 8 bases, leaving 13 bases between the germline ends. The CDR3 loop is CASSQLDSTDEQFF. In DNA, the CDR3 is TGCGCCAGCAGCCAACTGGACAGTACGGATGAGCAGTTCTTC.

The chain has TRBV15 and TRBJ2-3; maybe TRBD2 (5 bases). CDR3 length equals 16 residues. Per the germline V gene, CDR1 is LNHNV and CDR2 is YYDKDF (reference sequence). V shed 3 bases and J shed 2 bases, with 15 bases lying between them. The CDR3 spells CATSSYQQRSTDTQYF. In DNA form, the CDR3 reads TGTGCCACCAGCAGCTATCAACAGCGGTCCACAGATACGCAGTATTTT.

The chain carries TRBV4-1 and TRBJ1-1, with TRBD1 as a possible D gene (5 bases). V was shortened by 0 bases and J by 8 bases, with 25 bases between the two germline ends. Germline CDR1 is MGHRA and CDR2 is YSYEKL. This CDR3 has 18 amino acids. In DNA form, the CDR3 reads TGCGCCAGCAGCCAAGAGGATGCTCCCCTGCCGGACAATGAGGAAGCTTTCTTT. It is translated as CASSQEDAPLPDNEEAFF.

This clonotype came up many times. The rearrangement joins TRBV7-9 to TRBJ2-4; tentative D call: TRBD1 (6 bases). V was clipped by 3 bases and J by 6 bases, with 12 bases between them. Germline V gene data show CDR1 as SEHNR and CDR2 as FQNEAQ (reference sequence). The length of the CDR3 is 14 residues. Here the CDR3 reads CASSFLRGGNIQYF. DNA for the CDR3: TGTGCCAGCAGCTTTCTACGAGGGGGAAACATTCAGTACTTC.

This chain links TRBV19 with TRBJ1-2; D gene uncertain. CDR1 and CDR2 (germline): LNHDA, SQIVND (reference sequence). CDR3 length equals 12 residues. V lost 5 bases, J lost 3 bases, and 7 bases lay in between. CDR3 DNA sequence: TGTGCCAGTAGTTCAGAATACTATGGCTACACCTTC. Protein sequence: CASSSEYYGYTF.

At least ten counts were recorded for this clonotype. V and J are TRBV7-3 and TRBJ2-5; 8 positions agree with TRBD2. The CDR3 is 15 amino acids. Per germline, CDR1 SGHTA and CDR2 FQGTGA. Trimming at V came to 5 bases and at J to 5 bases, leaving 10 bases not matched to a gene. CDR3 nucleotide sequence: TGTGCCAGCAGCCCGGGGGGGGTCCCGGGGGAGACCCAGTACTTC. Protein sequence: CASSPGGVPGETQYF. Supplemented by reference TRBV7-3 and TRBJ2-5, the full variable domain reads GAGVSQTPSNKVTEKGKYVELRCDPISGHTALYWYRQSLGQGPEFLIYFQGTGAADDSGLPNDRFFAVRPEGSVSTLKIQRTERGDSAVYLCASSPGGVPGETQYFGPGTRLLVL.

This clonotype was observed a handful of times. J is TRBJ2-2 and V is TRBV9; 7 positions agree with TRBD1. J was trimmed by 5 bases and V by 0 bases; bases with no gene match: 4. Germline CDR1 reads SGDLS; CDR2 reads YYNGEE. This CDR3 is built from 15 residues. The CDR3 loop reads CASSVGGGATGELFF. The DNA of the CDR3 is TGTGCCAGCAGCGTAGGAGGGGGCGCGACCGGGGAGCTGTTTTTT.

This clonotype was picked up a small number of times. V gene TRBV7-9 combines with J gene TRBJ1-6; the match to TRBD1 covers 9 bases. The CDR3 contains 13 residues. Looked up from germline, CDR1 is SEHNR and CDR2 is FQNEAQ (reference sequence). With V trimmed by 0 bases and J by 17 bases, 5 bases remained unmatched. The CDR3 nucleotides read TGTGCCAGCAGCTTAGCGGGGGACAGGGAAATCCACTTT. This encodes CASSLAGDREIHF.

Only a few counts were recorded for this clonotype. The CDR3 DNA sequence: TGTGCCAGCAGCCTGGGGACGGGCTATAACACTGAAGCTTTCTTT. Translated: CASSLGTGYNTEAFF. This chain uses TRBV13 with TRBJ1-1, with TRBD1 as a possible D gene (5 bases). The V end was cut by 5 bases, the J end by 2 bases, with 15 bases between. Germline CDR1 reads PRHDT; CDR2 reads FYEKMQ (reference sequence). The CDR3 runs to 15 residues.

This clonotype has more than one count but fewer than ten. The chain joins TRBV19 to TRBJ1-1, with D perhaps matching TRBD1 (5 bases). Germline-derived CDR1 and CDR2 are LNHDA and SQIVND (reference sequence). The CDR3 length is 16 residues. The V end was cut by 7 bases, the J end by 3 bases, with 21 bases between. The chain's CDR3 is CASTPPVGRGDTEAFF. In DNA, the CDR3 is TGTGCCAGTACCCCACCGGTGGGACGGGGAGACACTGAAGCTTTCTTT.

This chain links TRBV12-3 or TRBV12-4 with TRBJ2-7; no clear D gene. V was clipped by 4 bases and J by 3 bases, with 10 bases between them. The length of the CDR3 is 13 residues. DNA of the CDR3: TGTGCCAGCAGTTATTTTTCCCTCTACGAGCAGTACTTC. This encodes CASSYFSLYEQYF.

This clonotype was detected ten times or more. The chain is built from TRBV4-1 and TRBJ1-1; TRBD1 matches 10 bases. Germline CDR1 is MGHRA and CDR2 is YSYEKL. With 3 bases clipped from V and 4 bases from J, the junction kept 2 bases outside the gene matches. The CDR3 totals 14 residues. CDR3 DNA: TGCGCCAGCAGCCAGGGACAGGGGACCACTGAAGCTTTCTTT. Its translation: CASSQGQGTTEAFF.

Turning to this clonotype: A read error is possible here, since a much larger clone lies one base away. The rearrangement links TRBV6-8 to TRBJ1-1, with 8 nucleotides matching TRBD1. Germline V CDR1 and CDR2: MNHGY, SAAAGT. V trimming: 5 bases; J trimming: 9 bases; junction bases outside the gene matches: 20. CDR3 length: 17 amino acids. CDR3 protein: CASSDPTDRVGLSKAFF. The CDR3 nucleotides read TGTGCCAGCAGTGATCCGACGGACAGGGTAGGATTAAGTAAAGCTTTCTTT.

Ten or more counts support this clonotype. V usage is TRBV6-2 or TRBV6-3 and J usage is TRBJ2-7; D unclear. Germline CDR1 is MNHEY and CDR2 is SVGEGT. The V and J ends lost 2 bases and 2 bases respectively, with 10 bases between them. The CDR3 length is 14 residues. The CDR3 loop reads CASSYPVLTYEQYF. CDR3 nucleotides: TGTGCCAGCAGTTACCCGGTGCTCACCTACGAGCAGTACTTC.